These 14 T cell receptor beta chains were all obtained from the same sample, sequenced in a study of cytomegalovirus exposure and HLA in healthy donors. Generated by immunoSEQ multiplex PCR, the TCRdb table keeps only in-frame clones and is missing some. The sample carries about 200,000 clones, more than 65% recorded once. Sequenced: PBMCs. Receptors were obtained from a woman aged 25 to 39 in good health and CMV-seropositive.

Note on this clone: The junction differs from germline at one of its ends, possibly a read error. The genes are TRBV2 and TRBJ1-4; a weak D match, TRBD1 (6 bases). This CDR3 spans 14 amino acids. The V gene's germline CDR1 is SNHLY and CDR2 FYNNEI. The CDR3: CASSEKGGDERLFF. The CDR3 DNA follows: TGTGCCAGCAGTGAAAAGGGGGGGGATGAAAGACTGTTTTTT.

This clone was found a few times. This chain joins TRBV19 and TRBJ1-1, with 10 bases fitting TRBD1. The CDR3 contains 17 residues. The J segment lost 5 bases and the V segment lost 5 bases, leaving 14 bases of the junction unmatched. Germline V CDR1 and CDR2: LNHDA, SQIVND (reference sequence). CDR3 protein: CASSLTTGGVRGTEAFF. DNA for the CDR3: TGTGCCAGTAGTCTCACGACAGGGGGCGTTCGGGGGACTGAAGCTTTCTTT.

The chain employs TRBV28 and TRBJ1-4, with a weak D call TRBD1 (6 bases). Looked up from germline, CDR1 is MDHEN and CDR2 is SYDVKM. V was pared by 11 bases and J by 0 bases, with 7 bases between. The length of the CDR3 is 12 residues. The CDR3 DNA reads as TGTGCCCACAGGGCAACTAATGAAAAACTGTTTTTT. This sequence encodes CAHRATNEKLFF.

The chain is built from TRBV5-4 and TRBJ1-2, with D maybe TRBD1 (6 bases). The CDR3 has 13 amino acids. Trimming stripped 4 bases from V and 6 bases from J, with 13 bases between. CDR1 is SGHNT and CDR2 is YYREEE in the germline V gene (reference sequence). CDR3 in amino acids: CASSSRQDHGYTF. The CDR3 bases are TGTGCCAGCAGCAGCCGACAGGACCATGGCTACACCTTC.

This chain links TRBV28 with TRBJ2-2; maybe TRBD1 (6 bases). Germline V lookup: CDR1 MDHEN, CDR2 SYDVKM. With 6 bases removed from V and 6 bases from J, the gap between germline ends came to 14 bases. The CDR3 loop spans 14 amino acids. The CDR3: CASRLQGSAGELFF. CDR3 in DNA: TGTGCCAGCAGGCTACAGGGATCCGCCGGGGAGCTGTTTTTT.

The chain has TRBV5-1 and TRBJ2-3; D perhaps matches TRBD2 (5 bases). The CDR3 sequence is 14 residues long. CDR1 is SGHRS, CDR2 YFSETQ, per germline. V was shortened by 4 bases and J by 6 bases, with 15 bases between the two germline ends. The CDR3 spells CASSPNSERDTQYF. The CDR3 DNA reads as TGCGCCAGCAGCCCAAATAGCGAACGGGATACGCAGTATTTT.

DNA of the CDR3: TGTGCCAGCTCGACAGGCTCCTACGAGCAGTACTTC. Its translation: CASSTGSYEQYF. The chain uses TRBV5-4 and TRBJ2-7; possibly TRBD1 for D (6 bases). The V gene's germline CDR1 is SGHNT and CDR2 YYREEE (reference sequence). The CDR3 loop spans 12 amino acids. Between the trimmed V and J ends, which lost 7 bases and 0 bases, there was a span of 8 bases.

The chain couples TRBV27 to TRBJ2-2; 7 bases are a match to TRBD1. Germline CDR1 MNHEY, CDR2 SMNVEV (reference sequence). The J segment lost 2 bases and the V segment lost 3 bases, leaving 12 bases of the junction unmatched. The CDR3 consists of 18 residues. CDR3 in amino acids: CASSFGDRHGQNTGELFF. For the CDR3, the DNA is TGTGCCAGCAGTTTTGGGGACAGACATGGGCAAAACACCGGGGAGCTGTTTTTT.

The chain carries TRBV6-5 and TRBJ2-7; 7 bases are shared with TRBD1. Germline-derived CDR1 and CDR2 are MNHEY and SVGAGI. V lost 2 bases, J lost 4 bases, and 2 bases stayed unmatched. The CDR3 sequence is 13 residues long. CDR3 sequence: CASSYLQGYEQYF. DNA for the CDR3: TGTGCCAGCAGTTACCTACAGGGGTACGAGCAGTACTTC.

This rearrangement joins TRBV29-1 to TRBJ2-1; tentatively, D is TRBD2 (6 bases). This CDR3 contains 15 residues. The V gene's germline CDR1 is SQVTM and CDR2 ANQGSEA. V lost 3 bases, J lost 0 bases, and 12 bases lay in between. CDR3 sequence (DNA): TGCAGCGTTGATGTCCGAGCGGGCTCCTACAATGAGCAGTTCTTC. Encoded protein: CSVDVRAGSYNEQFF.

The chain is built from TRBV12-5 and TRBJ2-7; 9 bases align to TRBD1. The CDR3 extends over 15 amino acids. Germline V lookup: CDR1 LGHNT, CDR2 FRNRAP. Trimming removed 7 bases from V and 4 bases from J; junction bases left unmatched: 11. The CDR3 loop is CASAIGDRAAYEQYF. The CDR3 bases are TGTGCTAGTGCCATAGGGGACAGGGCAGCTTACGAGCAGTACTTC.

This clone was picked up one time. This chain connects TRBV23-1 to TRBJ1-2; 7 bases align to TRBD1. TRBV23-1 is known as an ORF, though its function is uncertain. The CDR3 sequence is 17 residues long. J gave up 2 bases and V 0 bases, and 9 bases lay outside the gene matches. The DNA for the CDR3 is TGCGCCAGCAGTCAATCCTTTACGAGACAGGGAAACTATGGCTACACCTTC. Its protein product is CASSQSFTRQGNYGYTF.

This clone has only one observation. This CDR3 is also generated by other DNA sequences in the sample. The chain is built from TRBV15 and TRBJ1-4, with 10 bases that match TRBD1. Trimming took 1 base from V and 7 from J; bases not matched to a gene: 0. Germline CDR1 is LNHNV and CDR2 is YYDKDF (reference sequence). The CDR3 extends over 14 amino acids. CDR3 bases: TGTGCCACCAGCAGAGGGACAGGGGGTGAAAAACTGTTTTTT. Its protein product is CATSRGTGGEKLFF.

CDR3 sequence: CASSLVGPNYGYTF. The DNA for the CDR3 is TGTGCCAGCAGCTTGGTGGGGCCTAACTATGGCTACACCTTC. This chain connects TRBV5-6 to TRBJ1-2; tentative D call: TRBD1 (5 bases). CDR1 is SGHDT and CDR2 is YYEEEE in the germline V gene. CDR3 size: 14 residues. V lost 0 bases and J 0 bases, leaving 6 bases between the germline ends. Filled out from reference TRBV5-6 and TRBJ1-2, the complete variable domain reads DAGVTQSPTHLIKTRGQQVTLRCSPKSGHDTVSWYQQALGQGPQFIFQYYEEEERQRGNFPDRFSGHQFPNYSSELNVNALLLGDSALYLCASSLVGPNYGYTFGSGTRLTVV.